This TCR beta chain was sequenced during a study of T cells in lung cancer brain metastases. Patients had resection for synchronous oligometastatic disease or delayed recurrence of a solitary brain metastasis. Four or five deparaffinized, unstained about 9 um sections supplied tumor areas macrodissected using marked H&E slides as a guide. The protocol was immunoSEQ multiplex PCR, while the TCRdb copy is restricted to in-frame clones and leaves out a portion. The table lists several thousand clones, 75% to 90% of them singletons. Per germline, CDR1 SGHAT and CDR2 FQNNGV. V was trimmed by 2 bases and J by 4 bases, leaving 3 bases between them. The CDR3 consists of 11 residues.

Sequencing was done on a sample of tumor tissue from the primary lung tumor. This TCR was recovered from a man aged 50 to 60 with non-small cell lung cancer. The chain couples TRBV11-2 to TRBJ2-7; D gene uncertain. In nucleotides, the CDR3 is TGTGCCAGCAGCTTAAATTACGAGCAGTACTTC. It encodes CASSLNYEQYF.